The 13 T cell receptor beta chains in this list originate from one sample, sequenced in a study of CD8 T cells in ankylosing spondylitis. Study-level points and caveats: It appeared that ankylosing spondylitis blood was characterized by a TCR beta motif of 8 or 9 highly homologous variants.

TCRdb called the 5' RACE reads again in MiXCR, with one record for every CDR3 protein. The data show more than 500,000 distinct CDR3 sequences, with about 5.7% seen just once and under 4.5% held by the top ten. No antigen is known for these receptors. Sequenced input: blood, either unsorted or a sorted T cell fraction (not recorded which). The receptor set was obtained from a male donor with ankylosing spondylitis.

This clonotype was detected many times. The chain recombines TRBV7-2 with TRBJ1-4; the D gene is possibly TRBD1 (5 bases). Germline values: CDR1 SGHTA, CDR2 FQGNSA. The length of the CDR3 is 15 residues. Trimming took 6 bases from V and 1 from J, leaving 12 bases between them. CDR3 protein: CASSQNGGTNEKLFF. The CDR3 coding sequence is TGTGCCAGCAGTCAAAACGGGGGAACTAATGAAAAACTGTTTTTT. The full variable domain, rest sourced from reference TRBV7-2 and TRBJ1-4, is GAGVSQSPSNKVTEKGKDVELRCDPISGHTALYWYRQSLGQGLEFLIYFQGNSAPDKSGLPSDRFSAERTGGSVSTLTIQRTQQEDSAVYLCASSQNGGTNEKLFFGSGTQLSVL.

This chain uses TRBV7-9 with TRBJ2-7; D possibly corresponds to TRBD1 (6 bases). The germline V gene encodes CDR1 SEHNR and CDR2 FQNEAQ (reference sequence). With 3 bases removed from V and 0 bases from J, the gap between germline ends came to 15 bases. The CDR3 loop spans 16 amino acids. CDR3 residues: CASSFTGNRGSYEQYF. As DNA, the CDR3 is TGTGCCAGCAGCTTCACAGGGAATAGGGGCTCCTACGAGCAGTACTTC.

This clonotype was counted at least ten times. This chain uses TRBV7-2 with TRBJ1-5; D remains unclear. This CDR3 has 12 amino acids. Germline V gene lookup returns CDR1 SGHTA and CDR2 FQGNSA. Trimming shortened V by 0 bases and J by 10 bases, and 7 bases separated the two germline ends. The CDR3 region is CASSLAPGPQHF. For the CDR3, the DNA is TGTGCCAGCAGCTTAGCCCCCGGTCCCCAGCATTTT.

In this sample, this clonotype turned up many times. The V and J genes are TRBV7-2 and TRBJ1-3; D is ambiguous. The germline V and J ends were trimmed by 2 bases and 4 bases, with 15 bases remaining between them. This CDR3 spans 16 amino acids. Germline V CDR1 and CDR2: SGHTA, FQGNSA. CDR3 amino acids: CASSLTGAGSGNTIYF. In DNA, the CDR3 is TGTGCCAGCAGCTTAACTGGCGCAGGCTCCGGAAACACCATATATTTT.

This clonotype was observed many times. The chain is built from TRBV20-1 and TRBJ2-1; 12 bases match TRBD1. The CDR3 contains 14 residues. V gave up 6 bases and J gave up 6 bases; unmatched junction bases: 6. The germline V gene encodes CDR1 DFQATT and CDR2 SNEGSKA (reference sequence). The CDR3 bases are TGCAGTGCCTCCGGGGACAGGGGGCGCAATGAGCAGTTCTTC. It codes for CSASGDRGRNEQFF.

There are many counts of this clonotype. V and J are TRBV29-1 and TRBJ2-3; possible D gene TRBD2, 7 bases. Germline V lookup: CDR1 SQVTM, CDR2 ANQGSEA. CDR3 length equals 14 residues. Trimming pared 7 bases from V and 0 bases from J, leaving 14 bases between. The CDR3 DNA is TGCAGCGCACGGGGGGCGACTAGCACAGATACGCAGTATTTT. Its protein is CSARGATSTDTQYF.

There are many counts of this clonotype. The chain carries TRBV5-1 and TRBJ1-2, with D possibly TRBD1 on 6 matching bases. The CDR3 length is 15 residues. Germline V gene data show CDR1 as SGHRS and CDR2 as YFSETQ. V lost 3 bases and J lost 6, with 18 bases in between. The CDR3 protein is CASSSDPGGVNGYTF. CDR3 DNA sequence: TGCGCCAGCAGCTCCGACCCGGGGGGCGTTAATGGCTACACCTTC.

This clonotype appeared many times. The chain is built from TRBV27 and TRBJ1-2; D gene ambiguous. The V and J ends lost 6 bases and 4 bases respectively, with 12 bases between them. The CDR3 has 13 residues. Germline V gives CDR1 MNHEY, CDR2 SMNVEV (reference sequence). The DNA of the CDR3 is TGTGCCAGCAGACCAGCGTCTTTCTATGGCTACACCTTC. It codes for CASRPASFYGYTF.

The table lists this clonotype with many counts. The CDR3 here is CATSREERNGELFF. DNA of the CDR3: TGTGCCACCAGCAGAGAGGAACGGAACGGGGAGCTGTTTTTT. V is TRBV15 and J is TRBJ2-2; D is undetermined. Germline CDR1 reads LNHNV; CDR2 reads YYDKDF (reference sequence). This CDR3 has 14 amino acids. V shed 0 bases and J shed 7 bases, with 9 bases lying between them.

This clonotype was picked up many times. The V call is TRBV4-3, the J call TRBJ2-1; 7 nucleotides agree with TRBD2. The CDR3 length is 15 residues. V gave up 0 bases and J gave up 9 bases; unmatched junction bases: 8. The germline V gene has CDR1 LGHNA and CDR2 YSLEER. The CDR3 DNA is TGCGCCAGCAGCCAAGATCGAGGGCCTAGCGGTGAGCAGTTCTTC. Residues: CASSQDRGPSGEQFF.

This clonotype showed up many times. The genes are TRBV7-9 and TRBJ1-2; 7 bases map to TRBD1. Germline V lookup: CDR1 SEHNR, CDR2 FQNEAQ (reference sequence). The CDR3 loop spans 14 amino acids. J was trimmed by 2 bases and V by 5 bases; bases with no gene match: 5. CDR3 sequence (DNA): TGTGCCAGCAGCACGGGACAGAACAACTATGGCTACACCTTC. This gives the protein CASSTGQNNYGYTF.

This clonotype occurred many times. The rearrangement uses TRBV6-1 and TRBJ2-1; D tentatively fits TRBD1 or TRBD2 (5 bases each). V was clipped by 8 bases and J by 4 bases, with 15 bases between them. CDR1 is MNHNS, CDR2 SASEGT, per germline. CDR3 length: 14 amino acids. The CDR3 protein is CASRDPFGYNEQFF. The CDR3 nucleotides are TGTGCCAGCCGGGACCCCTTCGGTTACAATGAGCAGTTCTTC.

V gene TRBV5-6 combines with J gene TRBJ2-1; D is undetermined. This CDR3 spans 12 amino acids. Germline V gene lookup returns CDR1 SGHDT and CDR2 YYEEEE. The V and J ends lost 2 bases and 6 bases respectively, with 6 bases between them. Written as DNA, the CDR3 is TGTGCCAGCAGCTTTGACTTCAATGAGCAGTTCTTC. As protein: CASSFDFNEQFF.